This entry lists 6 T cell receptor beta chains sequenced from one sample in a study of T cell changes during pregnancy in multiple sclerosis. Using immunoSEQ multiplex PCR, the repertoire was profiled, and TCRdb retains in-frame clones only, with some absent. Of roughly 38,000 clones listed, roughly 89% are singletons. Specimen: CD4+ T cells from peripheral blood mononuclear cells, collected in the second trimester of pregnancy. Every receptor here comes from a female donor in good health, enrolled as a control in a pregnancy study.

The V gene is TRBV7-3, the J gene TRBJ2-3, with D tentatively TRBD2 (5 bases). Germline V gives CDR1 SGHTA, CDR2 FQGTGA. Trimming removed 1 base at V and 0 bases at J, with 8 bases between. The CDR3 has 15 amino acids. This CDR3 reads CASSLIATSTDTQYF. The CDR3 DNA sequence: TGTGCCAGCAGCTTAATAGCGACTAGCACAGATACGCAGTATTTT.

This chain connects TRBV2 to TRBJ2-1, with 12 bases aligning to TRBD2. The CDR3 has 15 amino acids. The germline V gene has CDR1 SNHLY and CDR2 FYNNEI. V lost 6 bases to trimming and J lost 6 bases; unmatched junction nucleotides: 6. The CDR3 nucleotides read TGTGCCAGCAGGAATGAACTAGCGGGGGGCAATGAGCAGTTCTTC. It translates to CASRNELAGGNEQFF.

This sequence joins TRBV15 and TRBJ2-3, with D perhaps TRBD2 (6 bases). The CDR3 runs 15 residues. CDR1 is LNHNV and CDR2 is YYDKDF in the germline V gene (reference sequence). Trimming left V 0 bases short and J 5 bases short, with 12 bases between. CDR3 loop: CATSREGGSGDTQYF. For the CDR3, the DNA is TGTGCCACCAGCAGAGAGGGGGGTTCGGGAGATACGCAGTATTTT.

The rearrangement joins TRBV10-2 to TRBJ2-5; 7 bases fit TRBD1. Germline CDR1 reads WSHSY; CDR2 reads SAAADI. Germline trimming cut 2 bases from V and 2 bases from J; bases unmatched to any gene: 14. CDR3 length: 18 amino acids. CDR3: CASSETSFLWDSQETQYF. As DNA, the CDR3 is TGCGCCAGCAGTGAGACGTCGTTTCTGTGGGACAGTCAAGAGACCCAGTACTTC.

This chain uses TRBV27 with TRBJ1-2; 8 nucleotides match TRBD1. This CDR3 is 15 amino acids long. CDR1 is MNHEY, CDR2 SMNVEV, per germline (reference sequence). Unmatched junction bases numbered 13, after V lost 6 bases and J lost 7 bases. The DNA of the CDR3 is TGTGCCAGCAGCCCTCTCCGGGACAGGATCACTGGCTACACCTTC. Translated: CASSPLRDRITGYTF.

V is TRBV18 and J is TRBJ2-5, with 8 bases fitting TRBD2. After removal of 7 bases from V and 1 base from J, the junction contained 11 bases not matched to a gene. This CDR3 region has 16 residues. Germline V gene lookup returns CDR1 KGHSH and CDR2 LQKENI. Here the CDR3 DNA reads TGTGCCAGCTATACCGGGACTAGGGGAGGCCAAGAGACCCAGTACTTC. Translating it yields CASYTGTRGGQETQYF.